One and the same sample provided the 23 T cell receptor beta chains below, sequenced in a study of T cell responses to AZD1222 COVID-19 vaccine. Generated by immunoSEQ multiplex PCR, the TCRdb table keeps only in-frame clones and is missing some. The sample records some 110,000 clones, less than 95% being singletons. The sequencing used peripheral blood, collected 28 days after the second AZD1222 dose. All receptors come from an adult who received the AZD1222 COVID-19 vaccine.

V is TRBV9 and J is TRBJ1-6; D is undetermined. Germline CDR1 and CDR2: SGDLS and YYNGEE. Trimming left V 7 bases short and J 11 bases short, with 13 bases between. This CDR3 spans 12 amino acids. The CDR3 loop is CASRRDAPPLHF. Written as DNA, the CDR3 is TGTGCCAGCCGAAGGGATGCTCCACCCCTCCACTTT.

The CDR3 DNA follows: TGTGCCAGCAGCCAAGAAGGGAGTCGGGATATGGAGACCCAGTACTTC. This translates into CASSQEGSRDMETQYF. The genes are TRBV4-2 and TRBJ2-5; D possibly corresponds to TRBD2 (5 bases). This CDR3 has 16 amino acids. CDR1 LGHNA and CDR2 YNFKEQ come from the germline V gene. The V end was cut by 0 bases, the J end by 5 bases, with 16 bases between.

The chain carries TRBV5-1 and TRBJ1-2; unclear D gene. CDR3 length: 13 residues. Germline V gene lookup returns CDR1 SGHRS and CDR2 YFSETQ. Trimming took 2 bases from V and 8 from J, leaving 13 bases between them. This CDR3 reads CASSFSQDGGYTF. The CDR3 coding sequence is TGCGCCAGCAGCTTCTCCCAGGATGGCGGCTACACCTTC.

The chain has TRBV4-1 and TRBJ1-5, with D possibly being TRBD1 (5 bases). In germline, CDR1 is MGHRA, CDR2 YSYEKL. This CDR3 region has 14 residues. Trimming took 4 bases from V and 7 from J, leaving 14 bases between them. The CDR3 loop reads CASSPRDGRQPQHF. The DNA for the CDR3 is TGCGCCAGCAGCCCGCGGGACGGAAGGCAGCCCCAGCATTTT.

J is TRBJ2-5 and V is TRBV16; 9 nucleotides align to TRBD2. The ends lost 1 base at V and 2 bases at J; junction bases unmatched: 2. Germline V lookup: CDR1 KGHSY, CDR2 FQNENV. The CDR3 consists of 15 residues. As DNA, the CDR3 is TGTGCCAGCAGCCAATATAGCGGGGGACAAGAGACCCAGTACTTC. As protein: CASSQYSGGQETQYF. Together with reference TRBV16 and TRBJ2-5, the CDR3 gives the full variable domain: GEEVAQTPKHLVRGEGQKAKLYCAPIKGHSYVFWYQQVLKNEFKFLISFQNENVFDETGMPKERFSAKCLPNSPCSLEIQATKLEDSAVYFCASSQYSGGQETQYFGPGTRLLVL.

V usage is TRBV5-1 and J usage is TRBJ1-6; D is ambiguous. Germline V CDR1 and CDR2: SGHRS, YFSETQ. The CDR3 is 14 residues long. Trimming cost V 4 bases and J 8 bases, with 13 bases left between them. The DNA for the CDR3 is TGCGCCAGCAGCCCGCCAGGTCTCTATTCACCCCTCCACTTT. This codes for CASSPPGLYSPLHF. Drawing the rest from reference TRBV5-1 and TRBJ1-6, the complete variable domain is KAGVTQTPRYLIKTRGQQVTLSCSPISGHRSVSWYQQTPGQGLQFLFEYFSETQRNKGNFPGRFSGRQFSNSRSEMNVSTLELGDSALYLCASSPPGLYSPLHFGNGTRLTVT.

This rearrangement joins TRBV18 to TRBJ2-1, with 7 bases identical to TRBD1. The V gene end was trimmed by 2 bases and the J gene end by 0 bases; junction bases not matched to a gene: 4. Germline CDR1 is KGHSH and CDR2 is LQKENI. The CDR3 extends over 16 amino acids. CDR3 DNA sequence: TGTGCCAGCTCACCATGGTGGGACAGCTCCTACAATGAGCAGTTCTTC. It codes for CASSPWWDSSYNEQFF.

This sequence joins TRBV19 and TRBJ1-4, with TRBD1 matching over 7 bases. Germline CDR1 reads LNHDA; CDR2 reads SQIVND (reference sequence). The V and J ends lost 5 bases and 4 bases, in that order; junction bases with no gene match: 7. The CDR3 extends over 15 amino acids. Here the CDR3 DNA reads TGTGCCAGTAGTTCATCCGGGACAGTTAATGAAAAACTGTTTTTT. This codes for CASSSSGTVNEKLFF.

The rearrangement links TRBV12-3 or TRBV12-4 to TRBJ1-3, with D maybe TRBD1 (5 bases). Between the trimmed V and J ends, which lost 4 bases and 2 bases, there was a span of 6 bases. This CDR3 spans 13 amino acids. The CDR3 loop reads CASSSGTGNTIYF. CDR3 bases: TGTGCCAGCAGTTCAGGGACTGGAAACACCATATATTTT.

The gene calls are TRBV19 and TRBJ1-1, with 7 bases aligning to TRBD1. The CDR3 sequence is 13 residues long. CDR1 and CDR2 (germline): LNHDA, SQIVND (reference sequence). J gave up 2 bases and V 5 bases, and 2 bases lay outside the gene matches. The DNA for the CDR3 is TGTGCCAGTAGTCGACAGGGTAACACTGAAGCTTTCTTT. Protein sequence: CASSRQGNTEAFF. The full variable domain, rest sourced from reference TRBV19 and TRBJ1-1, is DGGITQSPKYLFRKEGQNVTLSCEQNLNHDAMYWYRQDPGQGLRLIYYSQIVNDFQKGDIAEGYSVSREKKESFPLTVTSAQKNPTAFYLCASSRQGNTEAFFGQGTRLTVV.

The genes are TRBV10-3 and TRBJ2-7, with 8 positions matching TRBD2. Germline lookup yields CDR1 ENHRY and CDR2 SYGVKD. V dropped 10 bases and J dropped 3; count of bases not matched to a gene: 11. The CDR3 sequence is 14 residues long. CDR3 sequence (DNA): TGTGCCACCAGGGCGGTAGCGGGGATCTACGAGCAGTACTTC. It is translated as CATRAVAGIYEQYF.

V usage is TRBV5-1 and J usage is TRBJ2-1, with 11 bases fitting TRBD2. This CDR3 region has 18 residues. Germline-derived CDR1 and CDR2 are SGHRS and YFSETQ. The V and J ends lost 0 bases and 9 bases, in that order; junction bases with no gene match: 14. The CDR3 reads CASSLVLAGAALRSEQFF. The CDR3 DNA is TGCGCCAGCAGCTTGGTACTAGCGGGGGCCGCCCTGAGGAGTGAGCAGTTCTTC.

The chain combines TRBV7-9 with TRBJ1-3; D is unclear. The CDR3 consists of 12 residues. V lost 10 bases and J 3 bases, leaving 10 bases between the germline ends. Germline assignment: CDR1 SEHNR and CDR2 FQNEAQ (reference sequence). CDR3 sequence reads: CATRQDGNTIYF. The CDR3 region has the DNA TGTGCCACTCGTCAGGATGGAAACACCATATATTTT.

The CDR3 spells CASNLPGGPSSDQPQHF. The CDR3 region has the DNA TGTGCCAGCAATCTCCCGGGGGGCCCTAGTTCGGATCAGCCCCAGCATTTT. The chain carries TRBV2 and TRBJ1-5; TRBD1 is a possible D gene (6 bases). Germline lookup yields CDR1 SNHLY and CDR2 FYNNEI. The V end lost 7 bases, the J end lost 5 bases, and 24 bases lay between the germline ends. The CDR3 covers 17 residues. Full variable domain (missing parts from reference TRBV2 and TRBJ1-5): EPEVTQTPSHQVTQMGQEVILRCVPISNHLYFYWYRQILGQKVEFLVSFYNNEISEKSEIFDDQFSVERPDGSNFTLKIRSTKLEDSAMYFCASNLPGGPSSDQPQHFGDGTRLSIL.

The chain has TRBV7-3 and TRBJ1-1, with D possibly being TRBD1 (6 bases). Germline values: CDR1 SGHTA, CDR2 FQGTGA. The CDR3 is 14 amino acids. Trimming stripped 3 bases from V and 4 bases from J, with 12 bases between. Here the CDR3 DNA reads TGTGCCAGCAGCTTTAAGGGGGGCGGCACTGAAGCTTTCTTT. The encoded protein is CASSFKGGGTEAFF.

The rearrangement uses TRBV2 and TRBJ2-7; D not resolved. The germline gives CDR1 SNHLY, CDR2 FYNNEI. Trimming took 7 bases from V and 1 from J, leaving 2 bases between them. The CDR3 spans 10 residues. CDR3 amino acids: CASKSYEQYF. DNA of the CDR3: TGTGCCAGCAAATCCTACGAGCAGTACTTC.

This chain joins TRBV5-1 and TRBJ2-7, with D perhaps matching TRBD2 (6 bases). Germline CDR1 is SGHRS and CDR2 is YFSETQ. V was trimmed by 0 bases and J by 1 base, leaving 14 bases between them. CDR3 length: 16 amino acids. CDR3 nucleotide sequence: TGCGCCAGCAGCTTGGCCGCCGGTAGCGGTTCCTACGAGCAGTACTTC. Translation gives CASSLAAGSGSYEQYF.

V gene TRBV23-1 combines with J gene TRBJ2-7, with D maybe TRBD2 (5 bases). TRBV23-1 is classed as an ORF, of uncertain function. Trimming cost V 3 bases and J 2 bases, with 14 bases left between them. The CDR3 has 15 amino acids. The CDR3 nucleotides are TGCGCCAGCAGTCACCCCGAGAGGGAACCCTACGAGCAGTACTTC. It specifies CASSHPEREPYEQYF.

V usage is TRBV10-1 and J usage is TRBJ2-1, with 13 bases matching TRBD2. The junction had 14 bases not matched to a gene; V was cut back by 2 bases and J by 7 bases. CDR1 WNHNN and CDR2 SYGVQD come from the germline V gene (reference sequence). There are 19 residues in the CDR3. CDR3 in amino acids: CASSENSGLAGVPWNEQFF. CDR3 in DNA: TGCGCCAGCAGTGAGAACTCTGGACTAGCGGGGGTCCCGTGGAATGAGCAGTTCTTC.

This chain links TRBV29-1 with TRBJ1-4; D gene unclear. The CDR3 extends over 13 amino acids. With 5 bases removed from V and 3 bases from J, the gap between germline ends came to 10 bases. Germline loops: CDR1 SQVTM, CDR2 ANQGSEA. The CDR3 region is CSVCRGANEKLFF. The CDR3, as DNA: TGCAGCGTTTGCCGTGGGGCTAATGAAAAACTGTTTTTT.

This clone showed up just a few times. The chain combines TRBV21-1 with TRBJ1-5. TRBV21-1 is classified as a pseudogene. The length of the CDR3 is 14 residues. CDR3: CASSKGIGNQPQHF. Written as DNA, the CDR3 is TGTGCCAGCAGCAAAGGTATCGGCAATCAGCCCCAGCATTTT.

J is TRBJ2-1 and V is TRBV24-1, with 7 bases fitting TRBD1. The CDR3 totals 17 residues. J gave up 4 bases and V 4 bases, and 12 bases lay outside the gene matches. Looked up from germline, CDR1 is KGHDR and CDR2 is SFDVKD. The CDR3 sequence: CATSESNRGALYNEQFF. In nucleotides, the CDR3 is TGTGCCACCAGTGAATCCAACAGGGGAGCCCTTTACAATGAGCAGTTCTTC.

The chain couples TRBV6-5 to TRBJ1-4; possible D gene TRBD1, 5 bases. V lost 6 bases to trimming and J lost 0 bases, with 8 bases between them. Per the germline V gene, CDR1 is MNHEY and CDR2 is SVGAGI. CDR3 length: 14 amino acids. CDR3 region: CASSQQATNEKLFF. The DNA of the CDR3 is TGTGCCAGCAGCCAACAGGCAACTAATGAAAAACTGTTTTTT.